The sample holds a few counts of the clone carrying this TCR beta chain. The data originate from a study of T-cell memory formation after mild COVID-19. TCRdb used MiXCR to reprocess the 5' RACE reads, holding one entry per CDR3 protein. The table lists tens of thousands of distinct CDR3 sequences, 7.4% of them singletons. The CDR3 covers 18 residues. Sample: PBMCs or a T cell subset sorted from them (not recorded which). The chain has TRBV12-2 and TRBJ2-1; the tabulated D call, TRBD2, remains unverified against the DNA. TRBV12-2 is given as a pseudogene. The sequence was collected from an adult woman who had mild COVID-19 (a few samples of this study predate the infection). Cell type and time point are not known. The CDR3 DNA reads TGTGCAAGTCGTCTTAGGGAGGCCCAGGACCCGATTCCCAATGAGCAGTTCTTC. It translates to CASRLREAQDPIPNEQFF.